This TCR beta chain appears in the sequencing data of a study of molecular identifiers for immune sequencing clone quantification. CDR3 length: 14 residues. CDR1 and CDR2 (germline): SGHDT, YYEEEE. Methods described previously were used for bulk TCR libraries, and listed TCR primers were applied. TCRdb fed the PCR reads into MiXCR, producing one record per CDR3 protein. The data show about 640,000 distinct CDR3 sequences, with 15% to 20% seen just once and roughly 0.9% held by the top ten. About this clonotype: The junction departs from the called germline gene at one end, perhaps through a read error.

The rearrangement joins TRBV5-6 to TRBJ2-7, with 9 bases matching TRBD1. The TCR was taken from a human donor in good health. Some libraries in this study had Jurkat cell RNA spiked in. The sequenced material came from naive CD8+ T cells from blood, with Jurkat cell RNA spiked in. Subset given: FACS-sorted CD8+CD4-CCR7+CD45RA+ naive T cells. CDR3 nucleotides: TGTGCCAGCAGCTCGCCTGACAGGGGGTACGAGCAGTGCTTC. It translates to CASSSPDRGYEQCF.